This TCR beta chain was sequenced during a study of OX40 agonist ivuxolimab in advanced cancers. Study overall: Prior therapy, whether anti-PD-1, anti-PD-L1 or anti-CTLA-4, was allowed, and roughly 40% had some.

Clones were read by immunoSEQ multiplex PCR, and TCRdb kept only the in-frame ones, dropping some. The profile covers tens of thousands of clones, with around 85% appearing a single time and 2.8% taken by the ten largest. On this clone: What it binds is not known.

Study outcomes and limitations: Among some nonresponders, normalized T-cell clonal expansion was also low. Near-lowest levels of clonal expansion characterized partial responders at 0.1-3.0 mg/kg. The average count of expanded clones was higher among CD8+ T cells than among CD4+.

Germline V gives CDR1 SGHAT, CDR2 FQDESV (reference sequence). Trimming left V 5 bases short and J 5 bases short, with 14 bases between. The CDR3 length is 14 residues. This TCR was sampled from an adult with an advanced solid tumor such as melanoma, head and neck, liver or kidney cancer. Sample: CD4+ or CD8+ T cells sorted from blood, taken in a trial of the OX40 agonist ivuxolimab. V and J are TRBV11-1 and TRBJ2-3, with D perhaps TRBD2 (6 bases). The CDR3 protein is CASSPGTVGDTQYF. The CDR3 DNA reads as TGTGCCAGCAGCCCCGGGACTGTCGGAGATACGCAGTATTTT.